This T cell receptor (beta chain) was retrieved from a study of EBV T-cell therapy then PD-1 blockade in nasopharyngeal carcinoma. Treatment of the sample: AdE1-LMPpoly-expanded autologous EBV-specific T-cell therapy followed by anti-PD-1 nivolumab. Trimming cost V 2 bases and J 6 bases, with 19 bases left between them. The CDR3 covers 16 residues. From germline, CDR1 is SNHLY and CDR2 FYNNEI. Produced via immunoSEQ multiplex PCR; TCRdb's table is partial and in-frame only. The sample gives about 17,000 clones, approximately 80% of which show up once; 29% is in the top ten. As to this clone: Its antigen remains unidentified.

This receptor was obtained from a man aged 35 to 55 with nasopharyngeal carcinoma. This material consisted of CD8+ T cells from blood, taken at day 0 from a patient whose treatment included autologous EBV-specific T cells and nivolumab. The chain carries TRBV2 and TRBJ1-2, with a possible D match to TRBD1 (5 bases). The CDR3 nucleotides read TGTGCCAGCAGTGAAAGCGGCAGGGTCGGTGGCCATGGCTACACCTTC. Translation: CASSESGRVGGHGYTF.